These 7 T cell receptor beta chains share one sample of origin, sequenced in a study of cytomegalovirus exposure and HLA in healthy donors. PCR was performed using 60 Vbeta and 13 Jbeta primers. The protocol was immunoSEQ multiplex PCR, while the TCRdb copy is restricted to in-frame clones and leaves out a portion. This table has approximately 150,000 clones, roughly three quarters appearing once. Sequenced input: PBMCs. These receptors were taken from a woman in her thirties or forties in good health and CMV-seropositive.

A single count supports this clone. The V gene is TRBV5-1, the J gene TRBJ2-3; TRBD1 matches 10 bases. V gave up 0 bases and J gave up 4 bases; unmatched junction bases: 5. The CDR3 sequence is 16 residues long. Looked up from germline, CDR1 is SGHRS and CDR2 is YFSETQ. The CDR3 spells CASSLAGDRGPDTQYF. The CDR3 region has the DNA TGCGCCAGCAGCTTGGCCGGCGACAGGGGGCCAGATACGCAGTATTTT.

In regard to this clone: This sample includes further DNA sequences coding for the same CDR3. This chain links TRBV6-1 with TRBJ2-6, with 7 bases lining up with TRBD1. V gave up 2 bases and J gave up 1 base; unmatched junction bases: 8. CDR3 length: 18 residues. Germline CDR1 MNHNS, CDR2 SASEGT. DNA of the CDR3: TGTGCCAGCAGTGAAAAGGGGGCCCGCCTTTCTGGGGCCAACGTCCTGACTTTC. Protein product: CASSEKGARLSGANVLTF.

This chain links TRBV6-1 with TRBJ2-1; D may be TRBD2 (6 bases). V was shortened by 3 bases and J by 4 bases, with 10 bases between the two germline ends. Germline values: CDR1 MNHNS, CDR2 SASEGT. This CDR3 is built from 14 residues. The CDR3 loop reads CASSEDGGYNEQFF. In DNA form, the CDR3 reads TGTGCCAGCAGTGAGGACGGAGGGTACAATGAGCAGTTCTTC.

The CDR3 DNA is TGTGCCAGTGCGGGACAGACATCCTCCTACGAGCAGTACTTC. Its protein is CASAGQTSSYEQYF. The chain uses TRBV7-2 and TRBJ2-7; the D gene is possibly TRBD1 (7 bases). CDR3 length: 14 amino acids. From germline, CDR1 is SGHTA and CDR2 FQGNSA. V lost 9 bases to trimming and J lost 0 bases, with 15 bases between them.

The CDR3 coding sequence is TGTGCCAGCAGCGTACAGGGGGCGGGCGGGGAGCTGTTTTTT. It specifies CASSVQGAGGELFF. The V call is TRBV9, the J call TRBJ2-2; 8 bases map to TRBD1. Trimming removed 1 base from V and 7 bases from J; junction bases left unmatched: 3. Germline V gives CDR1 SGDLS, CDR2 YYNGEE. The CDR3 loop spans 14 amino acids.

V and J are TRBV30 and TRBJ2-3, with 14 positions matching TRBD2. The junction had 15 bases not matched to a gene; V was cut back by 0 bases and J by 1 base. The CDR3 contains 21 residues. CDR1 and CDR2 (germline): GTSNPN, SVGIG (reference sequence). The DNA of the CDR3 is TGTGCCTGGAGTGTACGTCGCCCTCTACCGGGACTAGCGGGGGGCACAGATACGCAGTATTTT. Amino acids: CAWSVRRPLPGLAGGTDTQYF.

The chain employs TRBV5-4 and TRBJ1-1, with 8 bases matching TRBD1. This CDR3 comprises 16 residues. Germline V gene sequence: CDR1 SGHNT, CDR2 YYREEE (reference sequence). The ends lost 0 bases at V and 8 bases at J; junction bases unmatched: 12. CDR3 sequence (DNA): TGTGCCAGCAGCTTGGGGAAGACCGGACAGGGCAGAGAAGCTTTCTTT. This translates into CASSLGKTGQGREAFF.